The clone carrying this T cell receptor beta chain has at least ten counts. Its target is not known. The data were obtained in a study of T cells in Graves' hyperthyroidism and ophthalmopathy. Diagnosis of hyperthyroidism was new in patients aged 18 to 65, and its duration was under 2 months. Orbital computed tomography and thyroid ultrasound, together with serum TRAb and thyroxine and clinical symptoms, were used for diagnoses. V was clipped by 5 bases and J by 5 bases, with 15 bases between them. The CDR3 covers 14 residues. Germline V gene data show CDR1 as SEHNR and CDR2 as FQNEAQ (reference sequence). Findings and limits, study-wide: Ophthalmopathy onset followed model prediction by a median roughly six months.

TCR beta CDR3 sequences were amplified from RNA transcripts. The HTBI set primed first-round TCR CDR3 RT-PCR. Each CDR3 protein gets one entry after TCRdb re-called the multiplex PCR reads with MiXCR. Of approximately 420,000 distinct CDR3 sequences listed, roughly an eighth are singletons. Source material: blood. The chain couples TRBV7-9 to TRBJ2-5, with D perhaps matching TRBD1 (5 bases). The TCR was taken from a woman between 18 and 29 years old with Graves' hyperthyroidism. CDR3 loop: CASSRDSTGETQYF. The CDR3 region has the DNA TGTGCCAGCAGCAGAGACAGTACCGGGGAGACCCAGTACTTC.